The 32 T cell receptor beta chains below were found in one sample sequenced in a study of technical replicates of blood from a handful of donors. Generated by immunoSEQ multiplex PCR, the TCRdb table keeps only in-frame clones and is missing some. The sample yields tens of thousands of clones, 94% seen once. Material for sequencing was T cells isolated from PBMCs. These receptors all come from a human donor in good health.

J is TRBJ2-1 and V is TRBV14; 9 nucleotides align to TRBD2. V trimming: 7 bases; J trimming: 9 bases; junction bases outside the gene matches: 16. The germline gives CDR1 SGHDN, CDR2 FVKESK. The CDR3 sequence is 16 residues long. The CDR3 protein is CASNSREAGGLGEQFF. CDR3 sequence (DNA): TGTGCCAGCAACTCCCGAGAGGCGGGGGGGTTAGGTGAGCAGTTCTTC.

The chain is built from TRBV7-9 and TRBJ2-3; TRBD1 is a possible D gene (6 bases). CDR3 length: 16 amino acids. Germline values: CDR1 SEHNR, CDR2 FQNEAQ (reference sequence). The V gene lost 4 bases and the J gene lost 3 bases, with 17 bases spanning the gap. CDR3 in DNA: TGTGCCAGCAGCTCCTTAGGGGGAGTGGAAACAGATACGCAGTATTTT. This codes for CASSSLGGVETDTQYF. Using reference TRBV7-9 and TRBJ2-3 for the parts outside the CDR3, the full variable domain is DTGVSQNPRHKITKRGQNVTFRCDPISEHNRLYWYRQTLGQGPEFLTYFQNEAQLEKSRLLSDRFSAERPKGSFSTLEIQRTEQGDSAMYLCASSSLGGVETDTQYFGPGTRLTVL.

The CDR3 spells CAWTPTSSYNEQFF. The CDR3 DNA reads TGTGCCTGGACCCCGACTAGCTCCTACAATGAGCAGTTCTTC. The chain has TRBV30 and TRBJ2-1; tentatively, D is TRBD2 (6 bases). The germline gives CDR1 GTSNPN, CDR2 SVGIG (reference sequence). Trimming cost V 4 bases and J 0 bases, with 10 bases left between them. The CDR3 consists of 14 residues. The full variable domain, its missing parts supplied by reference TRBV30 and TRBJ2-1, is SQTIHQWPATLVQPVGSPLSLECTVEGTSNPNLYWYRQAAGRGLQLLFYSVGIGQISSEVPQNLSASRPQDRQFILSSKKLLLSDSGFYLCAWTPTSSYNEQFFGPGTRLTVL.

Written as DNA, the CDR3 is TGCGCCAGCAGCGGTAGCGGAACCTACGAGCAGTACTTC. This encodes CASSGSGTYEQYF. The rearrangement uses TRBV5-1 and TRBJ2-7; D may be TRBD2 (6 bases). Germline CDR1 SGHRS, CDR2 YFSETQ. The CDR3 contains 13 residues. V lost 4 bases, J lost 2 bases, and 10 bases lay in between.

This chain connects TRBV30 to TRBJ1-5; a possible D gene is TRBD1 (5 bases). CDR1 is GTSNPN, CDR2 SVGIG, per germline (reference sequence). The germline V and J ends were trimmed by 4 bases and 5 bases, with 12 bases remaining between them. The CDR3 runs to 13 residues. CDR3 in amino acids: CAWTADTHQPQHF. CDR3 DNA: TGTGCCTGGACCGCGGACACCCATCAGCCCCAGCATTTT.

This clone was counted a single time. The chain links TRBV4-2 to TRBJ2-7; TRBD2 matches at 15 bases. The V gene's germline CDR1 is LGHNA and CDR2 YNFKEQ. The CDR3 contains 17 residues. Trimming cost V 4 bases and J 4 bases; bases outside gene matches: 8. The CDR3 DNA reads TGTGCCAGCAGCCCAGGGACTAGCGGGAGGAGTACATACGAGCAGTACTTC. This translates into CASSPGTSGRSTYEQYF.

The chain couples TRBV28 to TRBJ1-5, with 12 nucleotides matching TRBD1. The V gene's germline CDR1 is MDHEN and CDR2 SYDVKM. The CDR3 length is 15 residues. Trimming cost V 6 bases and J 5 bases; bases outside gene matches: 5. This chain's CDR3 is CASRTGTGGYQPQHF. The CDR3 bases are TGTGCCAGCAGGACCGGGACAGGGGGCTATCAGCCCCAGCATTTT.

The chain carries TRBV11-2 and TRBJ1-2; weak D call: TRBD1 (5 bases). The CDR3 length is 14 residues. Trimming stripped 1 base from V and 3 bases from J, with 9 bases between. Germline V CDR1 and CDR2: SGHAT, FQNNGV. The CDR3 reads CASSLGAGDYGYTF. The CDR3 bases are TGTGCCAGCAGCTTAGGGGCGGGGGACTATGGCTACACCTTC.

The J gene is TRBJ1-2, the V gene TRBV29-1; tentative D call: TRBD1 (5 bases). This CDR3 comprises 14 residues. Germline CDR1 SQVTM, CDR2 ANQGSEA. Trimming left V 3 bases short and J 4 bases short, with 15 bases between. CDR3 in DNA: TGCAGCGTTGAGCCCCAGGGCCCCGGCTATGGCTACACCTTC. Translation gives CSVEPQGPGYGYTF.

As to this clone: The sample holds other DNA sequences that translate to the same CDR3. The genes are TRBV2 and TRBJ2-7; 9 positions agree with TRBD1. Germline CDR1 SNHLY, CDR2 FYNNEI. The CDR3 contains 19 residues. V trimming: 8 bases; J trimming: 0 bases; junction bases outside the gene matches: 20. The CDR3 DNA reads TGTGCCAGCGGTTCTAGTTCGAGGGACAGGGACTTCTACTCCTACGAGCAGTACTTC. It specifies CASGSSSRDRDFYSYEQYF.

In nucleotides, the CDR3 is TGTGCCAGCAGTGTAGGACAGGGGGCAGGCGCTGAAGCTTTCTTT. Its translation is CASSVGQGAGAEAFF. The chain employs TRBV6-1 and TRBJ1-1; 11 bases map to TRBD1. The CDR3 length is 15 residues. The J segment lost 6 bases and the V segment lost 4 bases, leaving 7 bases of the junction unmatched. Germline values: CDR1 MNHNS, CDR2 SASEGT.

The V gene is TRBV5-6, the J gene TRBJ2-3; TRBD2 matches 12 bases. With V trimmed by 2 bases and J by 6 bases, 4 bases remained unmatched. The CDR3 has 15 residues. Germline V gene data show CDR1 as SGHDT and CDR2 as YYEEEE. The CDR3 protein is CASSFGLAGGDTQYF. CDR3 sequence (DNA): TGTGCCAGCAGCTTTGGGCTAGCGGGGGGGGATACGCAGTATTTT.

The count of this clone is one. The chain combines TRBV7-6 with TRBJ1-1; unclear D gene. Germline lookup yields CDR1 SGHVS and CDR2 FNYEAQ. V was cut by 0 bases and J by 0 bases, with 8 bases left in between. The CDR3 sequence is 15 residues long. The chain's CDR3 is CASSLAADMNTEAFF. The DNA of the CDR3 is TGTGCCAGCAGCTTAGCCGCAGATATGAACACTGAAGCTTTCTTT. Together with reference TRBV7-6 and TRBJ1-1, the CDR3 gives the full variable domain: GAGVSQSPRYKVTKRGQDVALRCDPISGHVSLYWYRQALGQGPEFLTYFNYEAQQDKSGLPNDRFSAERPEGSISTLTIQRTEQRDSAMYRCASSLAADMNTEAFFGQGTRLTVV.

The chain links TRBV28 to TRBJ1-1, with 10 bases that match TRBD1. This CDR3 has 15 amino acids. Looked up from germline, CDR1 is MDHEN and CDR2 is SYDVKM. V lost 5 bases and J lost 3; bases outside the gene matches: 6. The DNA for the CDR3 is TGTGCCAGCAGTAAGGGACAGGGGCCCTACACTGAAGCTTTCTTT. It is translated as CASSKGQGPYTEAFF.

This chain uses TRBV9 with TRBJ2-2; 10 bases are a match to TRBD2. The CDR3 totals 17 residues. The ends lost 0 bases at V and 4 bases at J; junction bases unmatched: 6. From germline, CDR1 is SGDLS and CDR2 YYNGEE. Written as DNA, the CDR3 is TGTGCCAGCAGCGTAGTGCCTCTAGCGGGAGTCACCGGGGAGCTGTTTTTT. It specifies CASSVVPLAGVTGELFF.

This chain joins TRBV7-7 and TRBJ2-1; 8 nucleotides line up with TRBD1. Unmatched junction bases numbered 10, after V lost 5 bases and J lost 4 bases. CDR1 SSHAT and CDR2 FNYEAQ come from the germline V gene (reference sequence). CDR3 size: 16 residues. The CDR3 loop is CASSTTQGAGYNEQFF. The CDR3 bases are TGTGCCAGCAGCACCACTCAGGGGGCAGGGTACAATGAGCAGTTCTTC.

This chain links TRBV27 with TRBJ1-1, with 7 nucleotides matching TRBD1. There are 15 residues in the CDR3. Germline CDR1 MNHEY, CDR2 SMNVEV (reference sequence). V lost 1 base, J lost 4 bases, and 6 bases stayed unmatched. This chain's CDR3 is CASSLFSGGSTEAFF. The CDR3 DNA follows: TGTGCCAGCAGTTTATTCTCAGGGGGTAGCACTGAAGCTTTCTTT.

V and J are TRBV4-2 and TRBJ2-3; maybe TRBD2 (6 bases). Germline V lookup: CDR1 LGHNA, CDR2 YNFKEQ. This CDR3 has 14 amino acids. V was clipped by 5 bases and J by 5 bases, with 14 bases between them. CDR3 in amino acids: CASSFGRMGDTQYF. CDR3 nucleotides: TGTGCCAGCAGCTTCGGGAGAATGGGAGATACGCAGTATTTT.

The chain has TRBV10-3 and TRBJ1-5; tentative D call: TRBD1 (5 bases). V was shortened by 3 bases and J by 4 bases, with 10 bases between the two germline ends. Germline V gene data show CDR1 as ENHRY and CDR2 as SYGVKD. The CDR3 spans 14 residues. The CDR3 DNA follows: TGTGCCATCAGTGACCCGGGGGGGAATCAGCCCCAGCATTTT. Amino acids: CAISDPGGNQPQHF.

The chain employs TRBV4-1 and TRBJ2-3, with D perhaps TRBD2 (6 bases). Germline CDR1 and CDR2: MGHRA and YSYEKL. The CDR3 is made up of 18 amino acids. The ends were cut back, 4 bases at V and 8 bases at J, with 28 bases in the middle. The CDR3 DNA reads as TGCGCCAGCAGCCGCACGGTAGGCGGGGTGCAGGTGGGCGGTACGCAGTATTTT. Translating gives CASSRTVGGVQVGGTQYF.

The J gene is TRBJ2-7, the V gene TRBV11-2, with 8 bases identical to TRBD1. CDR3 length: 14 amino acids. V lost 1 base and J lost 2; bases outside the gene matches: 1. Germline-derived CDR1 and CDR2 are SGHAT and FQNNGV. CDR3 DNA: TGTGCCAGCAGCTTAGGGGACAGGCCCTACGAGCAGTACTTC. As protein: CASSLGDRPYEQYF.

The chain recombines TRBV5-1 with TRBJ2-3; no firm D call. This CDR3 contains 15 residues. Germline V gene lookup returns CDR1 SGHRS and CDR2 YFSETQ. The V end was cut by 0 bases, the J end by 0 bases, with 8 bases between. CDR3 bases: TGCGCCAGCAGCTTGGTTGGTACTAGCACAGATACGCAGTATTTT. Translated: CASSLVGTSTDTQYF.

The chain uses TRBV2 and TRBJ2-5, with 9 bases identical to TRBD2. The junction had 11 bases not matched to a gene; V was cut back by 10 bases and J by 2 bases. Germline V lookup: CDR1 SNHLY, CDR2 FYNNEI. This CDR3 has 15 residues. CDR3 amino acids: CAILRREGPQETQYF. CDR3 in DNA: TGTGCCATCTTAAGGCGGGAGGGACCTCAAGAGACCCAGTACTTC.

CDR3 region: CASSSRGLARGEQYF. CDR3 coding DNA: TGTGCCAGTAGTTCCCGAGGACTAGCTCGGGGCGAGCAGTACTTC. The V gene is TRBV19, the J gene TRBJ2-7, with 8 positions matching TRBD2. The CDR3 consists of 15 residues. Germline V gives CDR1 LNHDA, CDR2 SQIVND (reference sequence). J lost 6 bases, V lost 5 bases, and 12 bases had no gene match.

J is TRBJ2-7 and V is TRBV6-1; TRBD1 matches at 8 bases. The CDR3 has 16 residues. Germline CDR1 reads MNHNS; CDR2 reads SASEGT. The ends lost 3 bases at V and 3 bases at J; junction bases unmatched: 10. The CDR3 nucleotides are TGTGCCAGCAGTGAGATGAGAGGGACAGGCTACTACGAGCAGTACTTC. It translates to CASSEMRGTGYYEQYF.

The rearrangement links TRBV6-5 to TRBJ1-2; TRBD1 matches 11 bases. Germline V gene sequence: CDR1 MNHEY, CDR2 SVGAGI. This CDR3 contains 14 residues. Trimming cost V 4 bases and J 7 bases; bases outside gene matches: 5. DNA for the CDR3: TGTGCCAGCAGTTTGGACAGGGGGCGTGTTGGCTACACCTTC. Protein product: CASSLDRGRVGYTF.

The rearrangement joins TRBV15 to TRBJ1-1, with D perhaps TRBD1 (5 bases). The CDR3 runs 19 residues. Germline CDR1 is LNHNV and CDR2 is YYDKDF (reference sequence). Trimming removed 1 base from V and 6 bases from J, with 27 bases in between. For the CDR3, the DNA is TGTGCCACCAGCAGAGGCAGGGTATTGGACGAAAAAGGGGAAGCTGAAGCTTTCTTT. It translates to CATSRGRVLDEKGEAEAFF.

The chain combines TRBV9 with TRBJ1-4; 11 bases match TRBD1. CDR1 and CDR2 from the germline V gene are SGDLS and YYNGEE. The CDR3 has 17 residues. V dropped 0 bases and J dropped 6; count of bases not matched to a gene: 7. CDR3 amino acids: CASSVGVGQGAYEKLFF. The CDR3 nucleotides read TGTGCCAGCAGCGTAGGGGTCGGACAGGGGGCTTATGAAAAACTGTTTTTT.

V gene TRBV23-1 combines with J gene TRBJ1-1, with D hard to call. TRBV23-1 is sorted into the ORF group, with uncertain function. V lost 0 bases and J lost 0, with 17 bases in between. The CDR3 consists of 18 residues. CDR3 nucleotides: TGCGCCAGCAGTCAATCGTTCACGCAGGCGAACATGAACACTGAAGCTTTCTTT. Translating gives CASSQSFTQANMNTEAFF.

The chain joins TRBV2 to TRBJ2-3; TRBD2 agrees at 10 bases. Trimming removed 5 bases from V and 7 bases from J; junction bases left unmatched: 9. Germline-derived CDR1 and CDR2 are SNHLY and FYNNEI. The CDR3 totals 15 residues. CDR3 bases: TGTGCCAGCAGTAGCGGGAGGGCCTCCGGCAATACGCAGTATTTT. This encodes CASSSGRASGNTQYF.

V gene TRBV28 combines with J gene TRBJ2-5, with 13 bases lining up with TRBD2. J lost 1 base, V lost 6 bases, and 2 bases had no gene match. CDR3 size: 15 residues. Germline lookup yields CDR1 MDHEN and CDR2 SYDVKM. The CDR3 region is CASSRLAGGQETQYF. CDR3 DNA sequence: TGTGCCAGCAGCCGACTAGCGGGGGGCCAAGAGACCCAGTACTTC. Complete variable domain (other parts from reference TRBV28 and TRBJ2-5): DVKVTQSSRYLVKRTGEKVFLECVQDMDHENMFWYRQDPGLGLRLIYFSYDVKMKEKGDIPEGYSVSREKKERFSLILESASTNQTSMYLCASSRLAGGQETQYFGPGTRLLVL.

The chain joins TRBV7-9 to TRBJ1-5; D perhaps matches TRBD1 (5 bases). Per the germline V gene, CDR1 is SEHNR and CDR2 is FQNEAQ (reference sequence). The CDR3 is made up of 13 amino acids. The germline V and J ends were trimmed by 6 bases and 5 bases, with 11 bases remaining between them. In DNA, the CDR3 is TGTGCCAGCAGTCTTCAGGGATATCAGCCCCAGCATTTT. It encodes CASSLQGYQPQHF.